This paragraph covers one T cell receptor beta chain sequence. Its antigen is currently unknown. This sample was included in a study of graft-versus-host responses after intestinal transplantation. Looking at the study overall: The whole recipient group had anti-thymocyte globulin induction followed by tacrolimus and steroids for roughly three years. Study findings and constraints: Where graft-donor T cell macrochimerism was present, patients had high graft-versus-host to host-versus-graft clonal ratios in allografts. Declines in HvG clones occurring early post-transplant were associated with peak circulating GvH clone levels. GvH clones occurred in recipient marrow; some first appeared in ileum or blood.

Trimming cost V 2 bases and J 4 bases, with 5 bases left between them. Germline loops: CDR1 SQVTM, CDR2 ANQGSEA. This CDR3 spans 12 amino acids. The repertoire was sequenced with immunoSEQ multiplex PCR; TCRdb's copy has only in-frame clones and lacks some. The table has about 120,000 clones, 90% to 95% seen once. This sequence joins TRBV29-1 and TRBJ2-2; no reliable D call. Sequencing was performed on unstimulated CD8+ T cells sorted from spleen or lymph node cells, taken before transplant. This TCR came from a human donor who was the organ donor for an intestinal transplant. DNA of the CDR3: TGCAGCGTTGAACGATTCACCGGGGAGCTGTTTTTT. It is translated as CSVERFTGELFF.